These 24 T cell receptor beta chains came from one sample sequenced in a study of CD8+ T cells in alopecia areata (dated by TCRdb to the late 2010s). The library was made by the immunoSEQ multiplex PCR assay. RNA was extracted from all samples and reverse transcribed into cDNA as template for TCR sequencing. Imported from immuneACCESS, the table was reduced by TCRdb to in-frame sequences with V and J called. These copies leave out some clones; in studies compared against another copy, an unresolved V gene accounts for under half, and the cause of the remainder is not known. The sample table holds about 110,000 clones, of which almost 60% were seen once. Of the sample, 20% to 25% falls within the top ten clones. The sample comprised CD8+ T cells sorted from blood. The source of these receptors is a human donor in good health.

The gene calls are TRBV7-6 and TRBJ2-3; 9 bases line up with TRBD2. Germline loops: CDR1 SGHVS, CDR2 FNYEAQ. This CDR3 has 16 residues. J lost 5 bases, V lost 4 bases, and 10 bases had no gene match. This chain's CDR3 is CASSSPLAGTKDTQYF. In DNA form, the CDR3 reads TGTGCCAGCAGCTCACCGCTAGCGGGGACCAAAGATACGCAGTATTTT.

The J gene is TRBJ2-5, the V gene TRBV19; 14 bases line up with TRBD2. Germline CDR1 LNHDA, CDR2 SQIVND (reference sequence). The CDR3 runs 16 residues. V was pared by 3 bases and J by 4 bases, with 4 bases of the junction left unmatched. In DNA, the CDR3 is TGTGCCAGTAGTATGACTAGCGGGGGGGGCGGAGAGACCCAGTACTTC. Protein sequence: CASSMTSGGGGETQYF.

This chain connects TRBV10-3 to TRBJ2-7, with 10 positions matching TRBD1. Germline CDR1 ENHRY, CDR2 SYGVKD. V dropped 4 bases and J dropped 3; count of bases not matched to a gene: 9. This CDR3 contains 16 residues. This CDR3 reads CAISAEGGDRGYEQYF. In nucleotides, the CDR3 is TGTGCCATCAGTGCGGAAGGTGGGGACAGGGGCTACGAGCAGTACTTC.

The chain couples TRBV19 to TRBJ1-6; perhaps TRBD1 as D (5 bases). The V gene lost 3 bases and the J gene lost 7 bases, with 10 bases spanning the gap. The CDR3 sequence is 14 residues long. Germline V gives CDR1 LNHDA, CDR2 SQIVND (reference sequence). DNA for the CDR3: TGTGCCAGTAGTATCCAGGGAGGCAATTCACCCCTCCACTTT. It encodes CASSIQGGNSPLHF. Combining the CDR3 with reference TRBV19 and TRBJ1-6 gives the whole variable domain DGGITQSPKYLFRKEGQNVTLSCEQNLNHDAMYWYRQDPGQGLRLIYYSQIVNDFQKGDIAEGYSVSREKKESFPLTVTSAQKNPTAFYLCASSIQGGNSPLHFGNGTRLTVT.

In DNA, the CDR3 is TGTGCCAGCAGTCAGTCACTATACGAGCAGTACTTC. Protein product: CASSQSLYEQYF. The V and J genes are TRBV6-6 and TRBJ2-7; D gene ambiguous. Trimming pared 5 bases from V and 4 bases from J, leaving 9 bases between. The CDR3 loop spans 12 amino acids. Germline lookup yields CDR1 MNHNY and CDR2 SVGAGI (reference sequence).

The chain employs TRBV7-6 and TRBJ2-3, with D tentatively TRBD1 (5 bases). The CDR3 is 16 residues long. V shed 4 bases and J shed 0 bases, with 14 bases lying between them. From germline, CDR1 is SGHVS and CDR2 FNYEAQ. CDR3 sequence: CASSSRQYPSTDTQYF. In DNA, the CDR3 is TGTGCCAGCAGCTCAAGACAGTACCCTAGCACAGATACGCAGTATTTT.

The chain joins TRBV19 to TRBJ1-2, with TRBD1 matching 9 bases. Trimming removed 3 bases from V and 8 bases from J; junction bases left unmatched: 7. The CDR3 loop spans 14 amino acids. CDR1 is LNHDA, CDR2 SQIVND, per germline (reference sequence). The CDR3 here is CASSITGGSKGYTF. The CDR3 region has the DNA TGTGCCAGTAGTATTACAGGGGGCTCAAAGGGCTACACCTTC.

In its sample, this clone was seen many times. Within the sample, other DNA sequences also encode this same CDR3. This chain joins TRBV7-9 and TRBJ1-5; D gene ambiguous. Deletions cut 1 base from V and 4 bases from J, with 8 bases between. The CDR3 is 14 residues long. In germline, CDR1 is SEHNR, CDR2 FQNEAQ (reference sequence). The CDR3 here is CASSLGQSNQPQHF. Here the CDR3 DNA reads TGTGCCAGCAGCTTAGGGCAGAGTAATCAGCCCCAGCATTTT.

The chain carries TRBV6-7 and TRBJ2-7; D not certain. TRBV6-7 is an ORF for which the function is uncertain. The V and J ends lost 11 bases and 2 bases respectively, with 13 bases between them. CDR3 length equals 12 residues. The CDR3 reads CAPSSAAYEQYF. The CDR3 bases are TGTGCCCCGTCGTCTGCCGCCTACGAGCAGTACTTC.

The chain is built from TRBV7-6 and TRBJ2-7; TRBD2 matches at 7 bases. The germline V gene encodes CDR1 SGHVS and CDR2 FNYEAQ. The CDR3 runs to 14 residues. V dropped 4 bases and J dropped 3; count of bases not matched to a gene: 6. The CDR3 DNA sequence: TGTGCCAGCAGCTCGGGACTATCGGGCTACGAGCAGTACTTC. It yields the protein CASSSGLSGYEQYF.

The chain carries TRBV4-1 and TRBJ2-2; D is unclear. Trimming removed 3 bases at V and 1 base at J, with 0 bases between. The CDR3 consists of 12 residues. Germline CDR1 MGHRA, CDR2 YSYEKL. DNA for the CDR3: TGCGCCAGCAGCCAGAACACCGGGGAGCTGTTTTTT. This codes for CASSQNTGELFF.

This clone has a handful of counts. J is TRBJ2-7 and V is TRBV23-1, with a tentative D call TRBD1 (5 bases). TRBV23-1 is identified as an open reading frame with a role that is uncertain. V gave up 0 bases and J gave up 6 bases, with 9 bases separating them. The CDR3 runs to 13 residues. The CDR3 sequence is CASSQSTGSEQYF. CDR3 nucleotide sequence: TGCGCCAGCAGTCAATCCACAGGCTCCGAGCAGTACTTC.

The J gene is TRBJ2-7, the V gene TRBV5-1; perhaps TRBD2 as D (5 bases). Germline values: CDR1 SGHRS, CDR2 YFSETQ. V lost 4 bases and J 7 bases, leaving 15 bases between the germline ends. This CDR3 is built from 13 residues. CDR3: CASSLEVPREQYF. Here the CDR3 DNA reads TGCGCCAGCAGCCTGGAGGTTCCGCGGGAGCAGTACTTC.

This clone is a singleton in its sample. The chain uses TRBV28 and TRBJ1-2; D gene unclear. V lost 3 bases and J lost 2, with 28 bases in between. Germline lookup yields CDR1 MDHEN and CDR2 SYDVKM. The CDR3 consists of 20 residues. In DNA form, the CDR3 reads TGTGCCAGCAGTTTCCGCAACTGGATCCGGGGTCAGCATCGAAACTATGGCTACACCTTC. Its translation is CASSFRNWIRGQHRNYGYTF.

This sequence joins TRBV27 and TRBJ2-7, with no clear D. The CDR3 runs to 12 residues. Per germline, CDR1 MNHEY and CDR2 SMNVEV (reference sequence). V lost 7 bases and J lost 6, with 13 bases in between. CDR3 nucleotides: TGTGCCAGCACGTCGATTTCGGGCGAGCAGTACTTC. The encoded protein is CASTSISGEQYF.

This clone was recorded a few times. V gene TRBV6-4 combines with J gene TRBJ1-2; D call uncertain. CDR3 length: 15 amino acids. V dropped 5 bases and J dropped 3 bases, with 16 bases sitting between them. Germline loops: CDR1 MRHNA, CDR2 SNTAGT. CDR3 bases: TGTGCCAGCAGTTCGGACGGTAGACGGGACTATGGCTACACCTTC. Amino acids: CASSSDGRRDYGYTF.

This clone has just a few counts. This sequence joins TRBV4-3 and TRBJ1-1; no clear D. The CDR3 length is 15 residues. CDR1 is LGHNA and CDR2 is YSLEER in the germline V gene. Trimming pared 3 bases from V and 1 base from J, leaving 12 bases between. The CDR3 sequence: CASSQHSVANTEAFF. The CDR3 region has the DNA TGCGCCAGCAGCCAGCACTCGGTGGCGAACACTGAAGCTTTCTTT.

This rearrangement joins TRBV30 to TRBJ1-1, with TRBD1 matching over 8 bases. The V and J ends lost 1 base and 2 bases, in that order; junction bases with no gene match: 6. CDR1 is GTSNPN and CDR2 is SVGIG in the germline V gene (reference sequence). This CDR3 has 15 residues. The CDR3 nucleotides read TGTGCCTGGAGTGATGGACAGGGATTTAACACTGAAGCTTTCTTT. This codes for CAWSDGQGFNTEAFF.

The rearrangement joins TRBV5-1 to TRBJ2-7, with D unresolved. V was pared by 0 bases and J by 5 bases, with 18 bases between. Germline V gives CDR1 SGHRS, CDR2 YFSETQ. This CDR3 region has 16 residues. The DNA of the CDR3 is TGCGCCAGCAGCTTGGGGGTGGAATGGACGGCGAACGAGCAGTACTTC. Amino acid sequence: CASSLGVEWTANEQYF.

This rearrangement joins TRBV28 to TRBJ1-2; TRBD1 might be the D (6 bases). V lost 2 bases to trimming and J lost 4 bases, with 14 bases between them. The CDR3 sequence is 15 residues long. Germline assignment: CDR1 MDHEN and CDR2 SYDVKM. The CDR3 protein is CASSLGLRGVYGYTF. The CDR3 DNA reads TGTGCCAGCAGTTTAGGATTGAGGGGGGTCTATGGCTACACCTTC.

This clone was counted between two and nine times. The V gene is TRBV23-1, the J gene TRBJ2-3; TRBD2 is a possible D gene (5 bases). TRBV23-1 is flagged as an ORF with uncertain function. The CDR3 is made up of 14 amino acids. V gave up 2 bases and J gave up 0 bases, with 6 bases separating them. The CDR3: CASSQRGSTDTQYF. The CDR3 DNA reads as TGCGCCAGCAGTCAACGGGGTAGCACAGATACGCAGTATTTT.

CDR3 amino acids: CASSWGGEKLFF. The CDR3 nucleotides are TGTGCCAGCAGCTGGGGGGGAGAAAAACTGTTTTTT. The chain combines TRBV7-8 with TRBJ1-4; tentative D call: TRBD1 (5 bases). V lost 4 bases and J 8 bases, leaving 8 bases between the germline ends. There are 12 residues in the CDR3. Germline V CDR1 and CDR2: SGHVS, FQNEAQ.

The chain combines TRBV6-6 with TRBJ2-7; tentatively, D is TRBD1 or TRBD2 (6 bases each). CDR1 is MNHNY and CDR2 is SVGAGI in the germline V gene (reference sequence). The CDR3 sequence is 13 residues long. V was shortened by 7 bases and J by 1 base, with 11 bases between the two germline ends. Here the CDR3 reads CASTLGGSYEQYF. CDR3 nucleotide sequence: TGTGCCAGCACCCTAGGGGGGTCCTACGAGCAGTACTTC.

The chain joins TRBV2 to TRBJ1-1; no definite D call. The germline CDR1 and CDR2 sequences are SNHLY and FYNNEI. The length of the CDR3 is 13 residues. The V and J ends lost 7 bases and 8 bases respectively, with 17 bases between them. CDR3: CASNSEERREAFF. Here the CDR3 DNA reads TGTGCCAGCAATTCAGAAGAAAGGCGAGAAGCTTTCTTT. Full variable domain (rest looked up from reference TRBV2 and TRBJ1-1): EPEVTQTPSHQVTQMGQEVILRCVPISNHLYFYWYRQILGQKVEFLVSFYNNEISEKSEIFDDQFSVERPDGSNFTLKIRSTKLEDSAMYFCASNSEERREAFFGQGTRLTVV.